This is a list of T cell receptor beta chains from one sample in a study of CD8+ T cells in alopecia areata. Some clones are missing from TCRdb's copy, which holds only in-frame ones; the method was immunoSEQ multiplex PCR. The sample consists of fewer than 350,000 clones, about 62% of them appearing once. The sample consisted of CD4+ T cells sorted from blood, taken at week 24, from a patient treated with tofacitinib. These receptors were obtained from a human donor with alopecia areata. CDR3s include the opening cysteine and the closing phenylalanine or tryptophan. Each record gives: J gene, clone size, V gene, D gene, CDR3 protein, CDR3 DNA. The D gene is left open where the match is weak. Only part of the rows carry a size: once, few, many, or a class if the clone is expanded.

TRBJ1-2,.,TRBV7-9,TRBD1,CASSSQQGVHGYTF,TGTGCCAGCAGTTCACAACAGGGGGTACATGGCTACACCTTC
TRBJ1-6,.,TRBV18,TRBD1,CASSDQGAAAPLHF,TGTGCCAGCTCAGACCAGGGGGCAGCGGCACCCCTCCACTTT
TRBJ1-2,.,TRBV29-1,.,CSGRDIYYGYTF,TGCAGCGGACGTGATATATACTATGGCTACACCTTC
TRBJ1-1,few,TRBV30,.,CAWKPRLSNTEAFF,TGTGCCTGGAAGCCGCGGTTGTCGAACACTGAAGCTTTCTTT
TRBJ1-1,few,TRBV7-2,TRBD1,CASTLDRGLLNTEAFF,TGTGCCAGCACCCTAGACAGGGGCCTCTTGAACACTGAAGCTTTCTTT
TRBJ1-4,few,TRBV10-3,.,CATSTGLANEKLFF,TGTGCCACCAGCACGGGGCTGGCTAATGAAAAACTGTTTTTT
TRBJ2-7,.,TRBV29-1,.,CSATTESSSYEQYF,TGCAGCGCAACGACAGAATCTAGCTCCTACGAGCAGTACTTC
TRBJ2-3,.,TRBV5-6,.,CASSKTLTASTDTQYF,TGTGCCAGCAGCAAGACACTGACCGCTAGCACAGATACGCAGTATTTT
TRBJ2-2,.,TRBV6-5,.,CASSPQEGDTGELFF,TGTGCCAGCAGCCCCCAGGAAGGGGACACCGGGGAGCTGTTTTTT
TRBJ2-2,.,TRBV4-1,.,CASSPWGGTNTGELFF,TGCGCCAGCAGCCCCTGGGGCGGGACAAACACCGGGGAGCTGTTTTTT
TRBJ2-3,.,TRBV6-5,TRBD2,CATRLAGTDTQYF,TGTGCCACCCGACTAGCCGGCACAGATACGCAGTATTTT
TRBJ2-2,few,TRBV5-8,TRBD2,CASSLLRSGGTGELFF,TGTGCCAGCAGCCTCCTTCGTAGCGGGGGGACCGGGGAGCTGTTTTTT
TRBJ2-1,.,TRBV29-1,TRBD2,CSVDRGGYNEQFF,TGCAGCGTTGATCGGGGGGGGTACAATGAGCAGTTCTTC
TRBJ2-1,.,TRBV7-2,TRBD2,CASSLPGGHNEQFF,TGTGCCAGCAGTCTCCCGGGGGGACACAATGAGCAGTTCTTC
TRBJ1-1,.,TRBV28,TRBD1,CASSELTWDRGLKTEAFF,TGTGCCAGCAGTGAGCTGACTTGGGACAGGGGGCTTAAGACTGAAGCTTTCTTT
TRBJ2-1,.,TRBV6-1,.,CASSEPYNEQFF,TGTGCCAGCAGTGAGCCCTACAATGAGCAGTTCTTC
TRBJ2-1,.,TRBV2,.,CASSGTGTYNEQFF,TGTGCCAGCAGTGGTACTGGCACCTACAATGAGCAGTTCTTC
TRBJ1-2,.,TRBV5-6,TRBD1,CASSSGDRGYGYTF,TGTGCCAGCAGTTCAGGGGACAGGGGATATGGCTACACCTTC
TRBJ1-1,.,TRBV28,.,CASSRNRGWNTEAFF,TGTGCCAGCAGCCGAAACCGGGGTTGGAACACTGAAGCTTTCTTT
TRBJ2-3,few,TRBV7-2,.,CASSSWTDTQYF,TGTGCCAGCAGCTCCTGGACAGATACGCAGTATTTT
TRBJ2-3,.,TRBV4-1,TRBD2,CASSQGASGRGTDTQYF,TGCGCCAGCAGCCAAGGGGCTAGTGGGAGGGGCACAGATACGCAGTATTTT
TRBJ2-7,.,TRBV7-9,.,CASSPGTPGSYEQYF,TGTGCCAGCAGCCCCGGGACCCCAGGGTCCTACGAGCAGTACTTC
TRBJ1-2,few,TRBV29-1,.,CSVGTALTNYGYTF,TGCAGCGTTGGGACAGCTCTGACTAACTATGGCTACACCTTC
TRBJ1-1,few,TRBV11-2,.,CASSPKTLLNTEAFF,TGTGCCAGCAGCCCAAAAACACTCCTGAACACTGAAGCTTTCTTT
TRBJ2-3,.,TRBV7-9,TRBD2,CASSLSGLGTDTQYF,TGTGCCAGCAGCTTATCGGGACTAGGCACAGATACGCAGTATTTT
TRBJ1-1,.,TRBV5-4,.,CASSLAGINTEAFF,TGTGCCAGCAGCTTGGCCGGCATAAACACTGAAGCTTTCTTT
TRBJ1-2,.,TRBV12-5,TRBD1,CASGLQPPQGGYGYTF,TGTGCTAGTGGTTTGCAACCTCCACAGGGGGGCTATGGCTACACCTTC
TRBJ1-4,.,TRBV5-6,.,CASSHGLPSRANEKLFF,TGTGCCAGCAGTCACGGCCTCCCCTCGAGGGCTAATGAAAAACTGTTTTTT
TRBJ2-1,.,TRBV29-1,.,CSVDRVGAEQFF,TGCAGCGTTGACAGGGTCGGGGCCGAGCAGTTCTTC
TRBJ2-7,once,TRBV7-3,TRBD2,CASSPSGSGDSYEQYF,TGTGCCAGCAGCCCCTCGGGGAGCGGGGACTCCTACGAGCAGTACTTC
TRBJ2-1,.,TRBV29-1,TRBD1,CSASDRDNEQFF,TGCAGCGCCTCGGACAGGGACAATGAGCAGTTCTTC
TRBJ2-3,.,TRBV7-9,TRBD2,CASSTTSDTDTQYF,TGTGCCAGCAGCACCACTAGCGACACAGATACGCAGTATTTT
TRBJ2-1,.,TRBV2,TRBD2,CASSQSGGASHEQFF,TGTGCCAGCAGTCAAAGCGGGGGGGCCTCGCATGAGCAGTTCTTC
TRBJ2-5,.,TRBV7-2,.,CASSLVGEVSKTQYF,TGTGCCAGCAGCTTAGTCGGGGAAGTATCGAAGACCCAGTACTTC
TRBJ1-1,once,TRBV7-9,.,CASSADSSEAFF,TGTGCCAGCAGCGCAGACAGCTCCGAAGCTTTCTTT